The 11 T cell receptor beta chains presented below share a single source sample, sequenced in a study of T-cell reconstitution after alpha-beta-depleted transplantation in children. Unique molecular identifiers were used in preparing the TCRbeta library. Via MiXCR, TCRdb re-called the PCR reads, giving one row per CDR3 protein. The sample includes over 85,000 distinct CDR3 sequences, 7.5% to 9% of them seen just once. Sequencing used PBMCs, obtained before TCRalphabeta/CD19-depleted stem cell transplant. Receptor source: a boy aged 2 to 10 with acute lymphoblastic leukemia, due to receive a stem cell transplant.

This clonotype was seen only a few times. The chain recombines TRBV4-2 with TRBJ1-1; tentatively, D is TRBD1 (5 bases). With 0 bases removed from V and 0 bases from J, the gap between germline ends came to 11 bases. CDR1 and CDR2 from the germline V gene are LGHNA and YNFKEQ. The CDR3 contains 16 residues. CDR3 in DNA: TGTGCCAGCAGCCAAGATTTCGGGGGAGTGAACACTGAAGCTTTCTTT. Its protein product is CASSQDFGGVNTEAFF.

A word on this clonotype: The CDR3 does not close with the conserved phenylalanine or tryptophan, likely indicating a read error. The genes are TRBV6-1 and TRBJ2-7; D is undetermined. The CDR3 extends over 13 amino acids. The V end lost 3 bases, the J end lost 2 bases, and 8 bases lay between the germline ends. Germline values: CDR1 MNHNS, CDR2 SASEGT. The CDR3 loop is CASSEAPTYEQYL. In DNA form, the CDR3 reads TGTGCCAGCAGTGAGGCTCCCACCTACGAGCAGTACTTA.

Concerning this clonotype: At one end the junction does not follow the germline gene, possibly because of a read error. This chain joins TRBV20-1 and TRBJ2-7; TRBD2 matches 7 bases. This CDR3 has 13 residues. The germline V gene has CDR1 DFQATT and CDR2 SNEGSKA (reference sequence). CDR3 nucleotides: TGCAGTGGTAGAAGCGGGGTTTCCTACGAGCAGTACTTC. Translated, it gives CSGRSGVSYEQYF.

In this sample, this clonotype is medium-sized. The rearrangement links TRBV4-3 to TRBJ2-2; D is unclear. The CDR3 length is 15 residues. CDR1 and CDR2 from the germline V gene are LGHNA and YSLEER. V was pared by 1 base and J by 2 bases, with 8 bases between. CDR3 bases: TGCGCCAGCAGCCAAGTCGCGGAAAACACCGGGGAGCTGTTTTTT. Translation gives CASSQVAENTGELFF.

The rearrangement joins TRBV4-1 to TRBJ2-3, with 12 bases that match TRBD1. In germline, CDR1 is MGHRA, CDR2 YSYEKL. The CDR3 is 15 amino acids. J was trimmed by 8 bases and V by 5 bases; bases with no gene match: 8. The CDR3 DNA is TGCGCCAGCAGCGAGAAGGGACAGGGGGCGACTACGCAGTATTTT. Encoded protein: CASSEKGQGATTQYF.

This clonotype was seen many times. CDR3 bases: TGTGCCAGCAGCCAGACCGCCGGGACCAGCGGGCAGTACTTC. Translation: CASSQTAGTSGQYF. The rearrangement uses TRBV3-1 and TRBJ2-7; D assignment may be TRBD1 or TRBD2 (5 bases each). The germline V gene encodes CDR1 LGHDT and CDR2 YNNKEL (reference sequence). The CDR3 extends over 14 amino acids. Deletions cut 3 bases from V and 9 bases from J, with 18 bases between.

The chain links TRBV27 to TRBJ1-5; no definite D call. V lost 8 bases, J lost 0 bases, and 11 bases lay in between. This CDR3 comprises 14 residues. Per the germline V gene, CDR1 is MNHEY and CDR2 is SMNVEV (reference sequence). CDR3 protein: CASASGYSNQPQHF. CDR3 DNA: TGTGCCAGCGCTTCGGGCTATAGCAATCAGCCCCAGCATTTT.

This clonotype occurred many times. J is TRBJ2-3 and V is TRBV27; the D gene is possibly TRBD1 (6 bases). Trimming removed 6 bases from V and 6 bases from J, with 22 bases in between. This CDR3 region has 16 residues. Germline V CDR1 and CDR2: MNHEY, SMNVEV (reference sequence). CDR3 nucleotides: TGTGCCAGCAGCCAAAGGGGGAGAGTCGAATCGGATACGCAGTATTTT. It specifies CASSQRGRVESDTQYF.

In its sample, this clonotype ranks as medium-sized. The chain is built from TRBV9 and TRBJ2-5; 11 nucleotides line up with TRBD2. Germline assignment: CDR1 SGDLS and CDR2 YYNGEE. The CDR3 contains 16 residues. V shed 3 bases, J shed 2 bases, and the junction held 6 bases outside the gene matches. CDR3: CASSGNPSGGQETQYF. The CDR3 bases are TGTGCCAGCAGCGGAAATCCTAGCGGGGGGCAAGAGACCCAGTACTTC.

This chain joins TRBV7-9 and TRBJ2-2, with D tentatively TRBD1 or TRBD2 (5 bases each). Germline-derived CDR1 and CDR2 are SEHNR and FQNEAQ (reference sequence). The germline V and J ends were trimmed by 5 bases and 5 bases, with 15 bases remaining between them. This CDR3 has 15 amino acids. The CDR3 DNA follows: TGTGCCAGCAGCATCGGGGCCCCGAGGACCGGGGAGCTGTTTTTT. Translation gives CASSIGAPRTGELFF. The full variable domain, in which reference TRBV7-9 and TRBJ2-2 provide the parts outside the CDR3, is DTGVSQNPRHKITKRGQNVTFRCDPISEHNRLYWYRQTLGQGPEFLTYFQNEAQLEKSRLLSDRFSAERPKGSFSTLEIQRTEQGDSAMYLCASSIGAPRTGELFFGEGSRLTVL.

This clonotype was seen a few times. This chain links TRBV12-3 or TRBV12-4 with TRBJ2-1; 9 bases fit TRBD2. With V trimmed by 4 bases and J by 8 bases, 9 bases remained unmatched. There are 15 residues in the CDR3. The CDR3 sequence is CASSSGTSLQDEQFF. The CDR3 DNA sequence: TGTGCCAGCAGTTCCGGGACTAGCCTTCAGGATGAGCAGTTCTTC.